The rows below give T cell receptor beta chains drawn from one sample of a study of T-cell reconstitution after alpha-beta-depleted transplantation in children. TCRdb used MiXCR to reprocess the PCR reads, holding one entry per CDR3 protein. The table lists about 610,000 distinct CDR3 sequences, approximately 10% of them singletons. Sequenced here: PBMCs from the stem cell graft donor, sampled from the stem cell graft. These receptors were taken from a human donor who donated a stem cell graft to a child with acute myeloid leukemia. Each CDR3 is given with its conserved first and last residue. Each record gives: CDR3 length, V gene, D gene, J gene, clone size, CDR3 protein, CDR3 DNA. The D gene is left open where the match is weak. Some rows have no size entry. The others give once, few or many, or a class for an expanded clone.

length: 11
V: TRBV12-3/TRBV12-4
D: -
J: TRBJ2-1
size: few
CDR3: CASGEGNPPFF
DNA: TGTGCCAGCGGTGAAGGAAACCCCCCGTTCTTC

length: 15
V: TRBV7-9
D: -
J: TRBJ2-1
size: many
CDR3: CASSLSTSSFDEQFF
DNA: TGTGCCAGCAGCTTAAGTACTAGCTCATTCGATGAGCAGTTCTTC

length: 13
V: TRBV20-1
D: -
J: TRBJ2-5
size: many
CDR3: CSARDHGIETQYF
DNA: TGCAGTGCTAGAGATCATGGGATCGAGACCCAGTACTTC

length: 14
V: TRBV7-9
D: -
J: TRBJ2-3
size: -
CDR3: CASSLAPVTDTQYF
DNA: TGTGCCAGCAGCTTGGCCCCGGTCACAGATACGCAGTATTTT

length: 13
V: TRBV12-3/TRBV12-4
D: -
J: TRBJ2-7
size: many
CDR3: CASSRGAVYEQYF
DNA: TGTGCCAGCAGTAGGGGTGCGGTCTACGAGCAGTACTTC

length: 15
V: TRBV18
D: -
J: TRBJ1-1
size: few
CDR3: CASSGIGSLNTEAFF
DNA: TGTGCCAGCTCAGGTATCGGGTCTTTGAACACTGAAGCTTTCTTT

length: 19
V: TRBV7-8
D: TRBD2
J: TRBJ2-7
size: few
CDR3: CASSLGGTSGRAGDYEQYF
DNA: TGTGCCAGCAGCTTAGGAGGGACTAGCGGGAGGGCGGGGGACTACGAGCAGTACTTC

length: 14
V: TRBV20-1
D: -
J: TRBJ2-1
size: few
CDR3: CSARDSRGANEQFF
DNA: TGCAGTGCTAGAGATTCTAGGGGGGCTAATGAGCAGTTCTTC

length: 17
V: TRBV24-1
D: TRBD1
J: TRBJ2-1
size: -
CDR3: CATSGGIGTGRGNEQFF
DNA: TGTGCCACCAGTGGGGGAATCGGGACAGGGCGGGGAAATGAGCAGTTCTTC

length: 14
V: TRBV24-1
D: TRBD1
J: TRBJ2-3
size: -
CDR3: CATRGQGFRDTQYF
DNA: TGTGCCACCAGGGGACAGGGTTTCAGAGATACGCAGTATTTT

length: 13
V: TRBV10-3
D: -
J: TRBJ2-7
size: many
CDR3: CAISEQLAYEQYF
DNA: TGTGCCATCAGTGAGCAGCTGGCCTACGAGCAGTACTTC

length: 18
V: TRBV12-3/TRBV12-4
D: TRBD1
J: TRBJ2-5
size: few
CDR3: CASSLGTGVEGRRETQYF
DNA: TGTGCCAGCAGTTTAGGGACAGGGGTCGAGGGCCGGAGAGAGACCCAGTACTTC

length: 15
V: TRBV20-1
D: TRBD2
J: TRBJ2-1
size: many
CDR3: CSAKLIAGADNEQFF
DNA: TGCAGTGCTAAACTAATAGCGGGAGCCGACAATGAGCAGTTCTTC

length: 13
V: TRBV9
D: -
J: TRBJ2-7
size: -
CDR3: CASSGVRDEEQYF
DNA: TGTGCCAGCAGCGGTGTCCGGGACGAAGAGCAGTACTTC

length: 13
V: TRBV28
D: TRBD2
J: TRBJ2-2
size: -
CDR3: CAGGGAGTGELFF
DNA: TGTGCCGGGGGAGGGGCCGGCACCGGGGAGCTGTTTTTT

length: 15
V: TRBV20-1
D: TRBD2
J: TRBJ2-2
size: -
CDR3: CSARVGGTNTGELFF
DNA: TGCAGTGCTAGAGTGGGAGGGACGAACACCGGGGAGCTGTTTTTT

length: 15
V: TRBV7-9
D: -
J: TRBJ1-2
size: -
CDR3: CASSFQTDTNYGYTF
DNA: TGTGCCAGCAGCTTCCAGACGGATACTAACTATGGCTACACCTTC

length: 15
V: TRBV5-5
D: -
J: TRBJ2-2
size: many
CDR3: CASSLKSQGTGELFF
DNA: TGTGCCAGCAGCTTGAAAAGCCAGGGGACCGGGGAGCTGTTTTTT

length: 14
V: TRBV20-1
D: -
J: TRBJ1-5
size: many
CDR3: CSAREGTMDQPQHF
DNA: TGCAGTGCTAGAGAAGGGACGATGGATCAGCCCCAGCATTTT

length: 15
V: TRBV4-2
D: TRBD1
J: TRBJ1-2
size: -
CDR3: CASSQAAGGGNGYTF
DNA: TGTGCCAGCAGCCAAGCGGCAGGGGGAGGTAATGGCTACACCTTC

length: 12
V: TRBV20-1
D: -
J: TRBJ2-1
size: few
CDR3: CSVQRLYNEQFF
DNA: TGCAGTGTTCAGCGACTCTACAATGAGCAGTTCTTC

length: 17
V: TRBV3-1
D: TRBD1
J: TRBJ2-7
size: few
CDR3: CASSLSPQGARGYEQYF
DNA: TGTGCCAGCAGCCTTTCCCCACAGGGGGCAAGGGGCTACGAGCAGTACTTC

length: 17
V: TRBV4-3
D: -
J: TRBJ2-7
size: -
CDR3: CASSQENRDSSSYEQYF
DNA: TGCGCCAGCAGCCAAGAAAACCGGGACTCAAGCTCCTACGAGCAGTACTTC

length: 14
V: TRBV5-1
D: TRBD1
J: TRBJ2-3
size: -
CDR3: CASSKDRGSDTQYF
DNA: TGCGCCAGCAGCAAGGACAGGGGCTCAGATACGCAGTATTTT

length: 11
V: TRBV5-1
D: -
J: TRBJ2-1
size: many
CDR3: CASSFRTEQFF
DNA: TGCGCCAGCAGCTTTAGGACTGAGCAGTTCTTC

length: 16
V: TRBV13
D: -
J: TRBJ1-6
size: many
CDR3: CASSFNRQTNNSPLHF
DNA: TGTGCCAGCAGCTTTAATCGACAGACTAATAATTCACCCCTCCACTTT

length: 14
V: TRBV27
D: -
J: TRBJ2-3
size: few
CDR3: CATSLSRGTDTQYF
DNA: TGTGCCACCTCCTTGTCTAGGGGCACAGATACGCAGTATTTT

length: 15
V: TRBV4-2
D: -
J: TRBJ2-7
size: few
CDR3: CASSQDPVTTGEQYF
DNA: TGTGCCAGCAGCCAAGATCCAGTCACCACGGGGGAGCAGTACTTC

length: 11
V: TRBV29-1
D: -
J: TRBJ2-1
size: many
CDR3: CSVEPDNEQFF
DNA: TGCAGCGTTGAACCGGACAATGAGCAGTTCTTC

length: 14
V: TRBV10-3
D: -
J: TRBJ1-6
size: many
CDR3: CAISEIRAHSPLHF
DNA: TGTGCCATCAGTGAGATAAGGGCCCATTCACCCCTCCACTTT

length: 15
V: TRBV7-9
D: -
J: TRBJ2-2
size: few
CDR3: CASSPRPSWDGELFF
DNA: TGTGCCAGCAGCCCCAGGCCCAGTTGGGACGGGGAGCTGTTTTTT

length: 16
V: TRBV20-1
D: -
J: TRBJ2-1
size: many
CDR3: CSAISGSSLEYNEQFF
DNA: TGCAGTGCTATATCCGGGTCTTCACTTGAGTACAATGAGCAGTTCTTC

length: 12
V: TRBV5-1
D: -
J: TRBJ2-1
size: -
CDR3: CASSELLNEQFF
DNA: TGCGCCAGCAGCGAACTATTGAATGAGCAGTTCTTC

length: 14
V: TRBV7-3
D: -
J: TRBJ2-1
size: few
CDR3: CASSLNPGRNEQFF
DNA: TGTGCCAGCAGCTTAAACCCAGGGAGGAATGAGCAGTTCTTC

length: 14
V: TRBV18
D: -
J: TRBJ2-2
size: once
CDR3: CASSPGLDTGELFF
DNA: TGTGCCAGCTCACCGGGGTTGGACACCGGGGAGCTGTTTTTT